The 14 T cell receptor beta chains given below trace back to one sample, sequenced in a study of regulatory T cells in long-lasting Graves disease. Library construction for TCR beta used iRepertoire HTBI primers and Arm-PCR of CDR3 regions. TCRdb re-called the multiplex PCR reads through MiXCR, storing one row per CDR3 protein. Of 350,000 to 550,000 distinct CDR3 sequences listed, 14% were seen once; the top ten hold roughly 18%. Time point of the sample: newly diagnosed GD, antithyroid drugs for less than 3 months. RNA from PBMCs was the source of the TCR library. The same sample was also studied in work on T cells in Graves' hyperthyroidism and ophthalmopathy.

The material sequenced was peripheral blood mononuclear cells (PBMCs), taken at new diagnosis, from a patient treated with antithyroid drugs. These receptors originate from a woman in her 50s with Graves disease.

This clonotype was seen many times. The CDR3 reads CASSAGQGGSGTQYF. In nucleotides, the CDR3 is TGTGCCAGTAGTGCCGGACAGGGGGGATCGGGGACCCAGTACTTC. This chain connects TRBV19 to TRBJ2-5, with TRBD1 matching over 10 bases. CDR3 length: 15 amino acids. Trimming removed 5 bases from V and 7 bases from J; junction bases left unmatched: 10. Germline CDR1 LNHDA, CDR2 SQIVND (reference sequence). Drawing the rest from reference TRBV19 and TRBJ2-5, the complete variable domain is DGGITQSPKYLFRKEGQNVTLSCEQNLNHDAMYWYRQDPGQGLRLIYYSQIVNDFQKGDIAEGYSVSREKKESFPLTVTSAQKNPTAFYLCASSAGQGGSGTQYFGPGTRLLVL.

This clonotype occurred a few times. The CDR3 region has the DNA TGTGCCAGCGGCTATATTAGTCAGCCCCAGCATTTT. Translation gives CASGYISQPQHF. The J gene is TRBJ1-5, the V gene TRBV12-3 or TRBV12-4; D gene uncertain. This CDR3 has 12 residues. Trimming shortened V by 8 bases and J by 6 bases, and 11 bases separated the two germline ends.

The rearrangement uses TRBV19 and TRBJ2-1; D is uncertain. CDR3 length: 15 amino acids. From germline, CDR1 is LNHDA and CDR2 SQIVND (reference sequence). The V end was cut by 3 bases, the J end by 5 bases, with 14 bases between. CDR3 sequence: CASSMVLLRDNEQFF. DNA for the CDR3: TGTGCCAGTAGTATGGTGCTTTTAAGGGACAATGAGCAGTTCTTC.

Only a few counts were recorded for this clonotype. The chain carries TRBV12-3 or TRBV12-4 and TRBJ1-2, with D perhaps TRBD1 (5 bases). Trimming took off 1 base at V and 6 bases at J, with 12 bases between the two ends. The CDR3 is 14 residues long. The CDR3 spells CASSLGGRVDGYTF. The CDR3 coding sequence is TGTGCCAGCAGTTTAGGGGGCAGGGTCGATGGCTACACCTTC.

Regarding this clonotype: This may arise from a read error, as a much more abundant clone is one base away. The chain combines TRBV7-8 with TRBJ1-4; 7 bases are shared with TRBD1. Germline V gene data show CDR1 as SGHVS and CDR2 as FQNEAQ. CDR3 length: 14 residues. The DNA for the CDR3 is TGTGCCCGCAGCCCGGTACAGGGGATTGAAAAACTGTTTTTT. Amino acids: CARSPVQGIEKLFF.

The V call is TRBV7-8, the J call TRBJ2-5; 12 nucleotides match TRBD2. Germline V gene lookup returns CDR1 SGHVS and CDR2 FQNEAQ. Trimming cost V 5 bases and J 5 bases; bases outside gene matches: 9. This CDR3 spans 16 amino acids. Written as DNA, the CDR3 is TGTGCCAGCAGCGGCCGACTAGCGGGAGAGGAGGAGACCCAGTACTTC. Protein: CASSGRLAGEEETQYF.

This clonotype was detected ten times or more. The J gene is TRBJ2-3, the V gene TRBV29-1, with D hard to call. Deletions cut 1 base from V and 0 bases from J, with 17 bases between. CDR1 and CDR2 from the germline V gene are SQVTM and ANQGSEA. This CDR3 contains 17 residues. The CDR3 reads CSVEGHQDPYSTDTQYF. In DNA, the CDR3 is TGCAGCGTTGAAGGACATCAGGACCCCTATAGCACAGATACGCAGTATTTT.

This chain links TRBV27 with TRBJ2-2; TRBD2 agrees at 8 bases. Germline values: CDR1 MNHEY, CDR2 SMNVEV (reference sequence). The V segment lost 3 bases and the J segment 3 bases; nucleotides outside the gene matches: 3. The CDR3 has 15 residues. For the CDR3, the DNA is TGTGCCAGCAGTTTTCGGGGGGGGGACACCGGGGAGCTGTTTTTT. The encoded protein is CASSFRGGDTGELFF.

There are many counts of this clonotype. The V call is TRBV2, the J call TRBJ2-7, with D possibly matching TRBD2 (5 bases). Germline lookup yields CDR1 SNHLY and CDR2 FYNNEI. V lost 6 bases, J lost 0 bases, and 15 bases lay in between. The CDR3 loop spans 15 amino acids. The CDR3 sequence: CASRDYIGNSYEQYF. CDR3 sequence (DNA): TGTGCCAGCAGAGACTATATTGGGAACTCCTACGAGCAGTACTTC. Full variable domain (rest looked up from reference TRBV2 and TRBJ2-7): EPEVTQTPSHQVTQMGQEVILRCVPISNHLYFYWYRQILGQKVEFLVSFYNNEISEKSEIFDDQFSVERPDGSNFTLKIRSTKLEDSAMYFCASRDYIGNSYEQYFGPGTRLTVT.

This clonotype was seen ten or more times. The rearrangement joins TRBV7-9 to TRBJ2-7, with a weak D call TRBD1 (6 bases). From germline, CDR1 is SEHNR and CDR2 FQNEAQ (reference sequence). V was pared by 3 bases and J by 1 base, with 10 bases between. The CDR3 loop spans 14 amino acids. In DNA form, the CDR3 reads TGTGCCAGCAGCTTTGTGACAGGTTCCTACGAGCAGTACTTC. Protein sequence: CASSFVTGSYEQYF.

The chain recombines TRBV28 with TRBJ1-1; TRBD1 might be the D (5 bases). Germline assignment: CDR1 MDHEN and CDR2 SYDVKM. The CDR3 is 13 residues long. The V gene lost 6 bases and the J gene lost 6 bases, with 14 bases spanning the gap. The CDR3 reads CASSGHSFPEAFF. The CDR3 bases are TGTGCCAGCAGCGGACATAGTTTCCCTGAAGCTTTCTTT.

This clonotype was observed at least ten times. The chain employs TRBV27 and TRBJ2-1, with D perhaps TRBD2 (6 bases). The CDR3 consists of 18 residues. V gave up 4 bases and J gave up 8 bases, with 27 bases separating them. Germline V gene data show CDR1 as MNHEY and CDR2 as SMNVEV (reference sequence). The chain's CDR3 is CASSSWQFRPGPGDEQFF. DNA for the CDR3: TGTGCCAGCAGTTCTTGGCAGTTCCGACCCGGGCCGGGGGATGAGCAGTTCTTC.

This clonotype was counted many times. The V and J genes are TRBV3-1 and TRBJ2-1; no definite D call. The CDR3 is 13 amino acids. Germline-derived CDR1 and CDR2 are LGHDT and YNNKEL (reference sequence). Trimming stripped 6 bases from V and 5 bases from J, with 11 bases between. Here the CDR3 reads CASREGGDNEQFF. For the CDR3, the DNA is TGTGCCAGCAGAGAAGGTGGGGACAATGAGCAGTTCTTC.

This clonotype has at least ten counts. J is TRBJ2-2 and V is TRBV5-1; TRBD1 matches 8 bases. The junction had 8 bases not matched to a gene; V was cut back by 2 bases and J by 5 bases. The CDR3 sequence is 16 residues long. From germline, CDR1 is SGHRS and CDR2 YFSETQ. The CDR3 loop reads CASSLPGTGGTGELFF. The CDR3 DNA follows: TGCGCCAGCAGCTTACCTGGGACAGGAGGAACCGGGGAGCTGTTTTTT.